This TCR beta chain came from a study of regulatory T cells in long-lasting Graves disease. Study observations and caveats: Samples came from peripheral blood alone, without thyroid tissue.

The time point denotes: persistent/refractory GD, antithyroid drugs over 5 years with positive TRAb. From RNA extracted from PBMCs, the TCR library was made. Germline V lookup: CDR1 DFQATT, CDR2 SNEGSKA (reference sequence). Unmatched junction bases numbered 9, after V lost 4 bases and J lost 3 bases. The CDR3 runs 14 residues. The TCR beta library used iRepertoire HTBI primers with Arm-PCR amplification of CDR3. MiXCR was run by TCRdb on the multiplex PCR reads, yielding one entry per CDR3 protein. Here the sample spans 400,000 to 500,000 distinct CDR3 sequences, about 22% being singletons. Concerning this clonotype itself: Antigen specificity is unknown.

The sample was peripheral blood mononuclear cells (PBMCs), taken when the disease was refractory, from a patient treated with antithyroid drugs. This TCR was recovered from a female donor with Graves disease. This chain connects TRBV20-1 to TRBJ2-7; 7 positions agree with TRBD1. Written as DNA, the CDR3 is TGCAGTGCTAACCACCGGGACAGCAACTACGAGCAGTACTTC. It specifies CSANHRDSNYEQYF.